This T cell receptor beta chain originates from a study of blood T cell repertoires in COVID-19. Study summary: COVID-19 samples, acute and convalescent, were from the United States, Italy and Spain. Sample material is recorded as cDNA or gDNA derived from T cells, B-cell-depleted T cells, or PBMCs.

In the original processing: Researchers report that nucleated cell counts were estimated from reference gene primer amplification. Sequencing was performed with immunoSEQ multiplex PCR; in TCRdb, only in-frame clones are kept and a portion is missing. That table furnishes V, J and clone size, whereas the DNA furnished D and trimming. The sample holds some 45,000 clones, about 80% seen once. This receptor was identified in a man between 65 and 85 years old with acute or convalescent COVID-19. Sequenced sample: peripheral blood.

CDR3 nucleotides: TGTGCCAGCTCACCACCCGGCAGGGAGGTGACCCAGTACTTC. This translates into CASSPPGREVTQYF. The rearrangement joins TRBV18 to TRBJ2-5, with a possible D match to TRBD2 (6 bases). The V and J ends lost 0 bases and 7 bases respectively, with 12 bases between them. Germline V gene lookup returns CDR1 KGHSH and CDR2 LQKENI. This CDR3 region has 14 residues.